Each of the 11 T cell receptor beta chains below was sequenced from the same sample in a study of blood T cell repertoires in COVID-19. Produced via immunoSEQ multiplex PCR; TCRdb's table is partial and in-frame only. The repertoire holds hundreds of thousands of clones, with about nine tenths as singletons. Material for sequencing was PBMCs or T cells enriched from blood (not recorded which). These receptors originate from a woman aged 50 to 65 in a cohort exposed to, infected with or recovered from COVID-19 (not recorded which).

This sequence joins TRBV6-5 and TRBJ1-5; 10 bases are shared with TRBD1. Germline CDR1 is MNHEY and CDR2 is SVGAGI. J gave up 4 bases and V 4 bases, and 4 bases lay outside the gene matches. The CDR3 is made up of 15 amino acids. This CDR3 is CASSLAGQGNQPQHF. Written as DNA, the CDR3 is TGTGCCAGCAGTTTGGCGGGACAGGGGAATCAGCCCCAGCATTTT.

J is TRBJ1-1 and V is TRBV5-4; the D is unclear. The CDR3 totals 14 residues. Trimming took off 0 bases at V and 1 base at J, with 7 bases between the two ends. Germline V gives CDR1 SGHNT, CDR2 YYREEE (reference sequence). CDR3 sequence reads: CASSLGGTNTEAFF. The CDR3 DNA is TGTGCCAGCAGCTTGGGAGGCACGAACACTGAAGCTTTCTTT.

The gene calls are TRBV5-6 and TRBJ1-2; D call uncertain. Trimming stripped 4 bases from V and 2 bases from J, with 9 bases between. CDR3 length equals 13 residues. Germline V gene lookup returns CDR1 SGHDT and CDR2 YYEEEE. The CDR3 region has the DNA TGTGCCAGCAGCCAAAACGGGAACTATGGCTACACCTTC. Its translation: CASSQNGNYGYTF.

V usage is TRBV12-3 or TRBV12-4 and J usage is TRBJ2-3; no firm D call. V was cut by 6 bases and J by 0 bases, with 4 bases left in between. CDR3 size: 12 residues. The CDR3 DNA reads TGTGCCAGCAGATATAGCACAGATACGCAGTATTTT. It is translated as CASRYSTDTQYF.

The V and J genes are TRBV4-3 and TRBJ1-1, with 9 bases fitting TRBD1. Germline values: CDR1 LGHNA, CDR2 YSLEER. The V segment lost 4 bases and the J segment 7 bases; nucleotides outside the gene matches: 10. CDR3 size: 15 residues. CDR3 in DNA: TGCGCCAGCAGCCTCAGGCGGACAGGGGACATTGAAGCTTTCTTT. Encoded protein: CASSLRRTGDIEAFF.

The chain has TRBV28 and TRBJ2-7, with D tentatively TRBD1 (5 bases). This CDR3 has 13 residues. Trimming took off 11 bases at V and 3 bases at J, with 17 bases between the two ends. Looked up from germline, CDR1 is MDHEN and CDR2 is SYDVKM. The CDR3 sequence: CASRVPWGYEQYF. In DNA, the CDR3 is TGTGCCTCCAGGGTCCCTTGGGGCTACGAGCAGTACTTC.

The gene calls are TRBV7-2 and TRBJ2-2; tentatively, D is TRBD2 (7 bases). Germline V gene sequence: CDR1 SGHTA, CDR2 FQGNSA. Trimming took off 2 bases at V and 2 bases at J, with 18 bases between the two ends. This CDR3 spans 18 amino acids. The CDR3 loop reads CASSLIYAGAVNTGELFF. The CDR3 DNA reads TGTGCCAGCAGCTTAATTTATGCGGGGGCTGTCAACACCGGGGAGCTGTTTTTT.

V is TRBV28 and J is TRBJ1-3, with D uncertain. The germline CDR1 and CDR2 sequences are MDHEN and SYDVKM. This CDR3 is 15 amino acids long. V lost 8 bases, J lost 0 bases, and 14 bases lay in between. The CDR3 nucleotides are TGTGCCAGCTCACGGGAAGGGAGCTCTGGAAACACCATATATTTT. Protein product: CASSREGSSGNTIYF.

The chain links TRBV9 to TRBJ1-4, with D possibly TRBD1 on 5 matching bases. CDR3 size: 14 residues. Germline V gene sequence: CDR1 SGDLS, CDR2 YYNGEE. Trimming stripped 4 bases from V and 12 bases from J, with 19 bases between. The CDR3 DNA is TGTGCCAGCAGCCCAACCGGGGGGGGAGTCGAACTGTTTTTT. Its translation is CASSPTGGGVELFF.

The chain has TRBV5-1 and TRBJ2-1, with TRBD2 matching 7 bases. The CDR3 is 15 amino acids. The V gene's germline CDR1 is SGHRS and CDR2 YFSETQ. The trim removed 0 bases at V and 0 bases at J, leaving 0 bases unmatched. The CDR3, as DNA: TGCGCCAGCAGCTTGGGGGAGGGCTCCTACAATGAGCAGTTCTTC. Encoded protein: CASSLGEGSYNEQFF.

This chain joins TRBV12-5 and TRBJ1-2, with D uncertain. Germline V gene data show CDR1 as LGHNT and CDR2 as FRNRAP. The CDR3 loop spans 15 amino acids. The V end was cut by 1 base, the J end by 7 bases, with 16 bases between. The CDR3 coding sequence is TGTGCTAGTGGTTTGGGGCCAGGTTGGCACGGTGGCTACACCTTC. Protein sequence: CASGLGPGWHGGYTF.